These 18 T cell receptor beta chains originate from one sample sequenced in a study of blood T cell repertoires in COVID-19. TCRdb's table, derived via immunoSEQ multiplex PCR, lists solely in-frame clones and lacks some. The sample shows about 290,000 clones, 89% of them seen only once. The specimen was peripheral blood. The origin of the receptors is a woman in her twenties or thirties with COVID-19, enrolled during active disease.

This chain joins TRBV5-6 and TRBJ1-2, with D maybe TRBD1 (5 bases). V gave up 3 bases and J gave up 5 bases, with 11 bases separating them. Germline loops: CDR1 SGHDT, CDR2 YYEEEE. The CDR3 contains 13 residues. CDR3 protein: CASSSTGLYGYTF. The CDR3 DNA is TGTGCCAGCAGCTCCACAGGCCTATATGGCTACACCTTC.

This clone has just a few counts. The rearrangement joins TRBV20-1 to TRBJ1-2; the D gene is possibly TRBD1 (5 bases). The V end lost 3 bases, the J end lost 2 bases, and 10 bases lay between the germline ends. Germline values: CDR1 DFQATT, CDR2 SNEGSKA (reference sequence). The CDR3 is made up of 13 amino acids. The CDR3 here is CSASPGRNYGYTF. CDR3 DNA: TGCAGTGCTAGTCCAGGGCGGAACTATGGCTACACCTTC.

This chain links TRBV19 with TRBJ2-7; 7 nucleotides align to TRBD1. The CDR3 has 15 residues. Germline loops: CDR1 LNHDA, CDR2 SQIVND (reference sequence). V shed 6 bases and J 6 bases; nucleotides not matched to a gene: 14. CDR3 loop: CASSDRQGLPPEQYF. The CDR3 nucleotides read TGTGCCAGTAGCGACCGACAGGGCCTTCCTCCCGAGCAGTACTTC.

The chain has TRBV10-3 and TRBJ1-6; a possible D gene is TRBD1 (5 bases). Trimming removed 6 bases at V and 1 base at J, with 10 bases between. The CDR3 runs 15 residues. Per germline, CDR1 ENHRY and CDR2 SYGVKD. CDR3 nucleotides: TGTGCCATCAGGGGGGGGGTATCCTATAATTCACCCCTCCACTTT. Its translation: CAIRGGVSYNSPLHF.

The genes are TRBV5-6 and TRBJ2-7, with 8 positions matching TRBD1. The germline gives CDR1 SGHDT, CDR2 YYEEEE. The length of the CDR3 is 14 residues. Trimming cost V 0 bases and J 5 bases; bases outside gene matches: 4. CDR3 residues: CASSLGQGYDEQYF. The CDR3 DNA is TGTGCCAGCAGCTTGGGACAGGGGTACGACGAGCAGTACTTC. The whole variable domain, remainder taken from reference TRBV5-6 and TRBJ2-7, is DAGVTQSPTHLIKTRGQQVTLRCSPKSGHDTVSWYQQALGQGPQFIFQYYEEEERQRGNFPDRFSGHQFPNYSSELNVNALLLGDSALYLCASSLGQGYDEQYFGPGTRLTVT.

The chain uses TRBV18 and TRBJ1-1; D may be TRBD1 (6 bases). Trimming stripped 5 bases from V and 1 base from J, with 14 bases between. This CDR3 spans 15 amino acids. CDR1 and CDR2 from the germline V gene are KGHSH and LQKENI. The chain's CDR3 is CASSGIGTRNTEAFF. In DNA form, the CDR3 reads TGTGCCAGCTCAGGGATTGGGACAAGGAACACTGAAGCTTTCTTT.

This sequence joins TRBV11-2 and TRBJ2-7; 10 bases are shared with TRBD1. J was trimmed by 2 bases and V by 1 base; bases with no gene match: 11. CDR1 and CDR2 (germline): SGHAT, FQNNGV. The CDR3 is made up of 18 amino acids. DNA of the CDR3: TGTGCCAGCAGCTTAGGGCGAATAGGACAGGGGGGAACCTACGAGCAGTACTTC. Its translation: CASSLGRIGQGGTYEQYF.

V gene TRBV5-6 combines with J gene TRBJ1-1; D remains ambiguous. V dropped 1 base and J dropped 7 bases, with 8 bases sitting between them. This CDR3 spans 12 amino acids. CDR1 is SGHDT, CDR2 YYEEEE, per germline. The CDR3 protein is CASSLKQYEAFF. The CDR3 nucleotides are TGTGCCAGCAGCTTGAAACAGTATGAAGCTTTCTTT.

The chain has TRBV4-1 and TRBJ1-6; tentatively, D is TRBD1 (5 bases). CDR1 MGHRA and CDR2 YSYEKL come from the germline V gene. V was trimmed by 3 bases and J by 0 bases, leaving 15 bases between them. The CDR3 has 18 amino acids. This CDR3 reads CASSQGTGRSSYNSPLHF. The CDR3 DNA reads TGCGCCAGCAGCCAGGGGACCGGGAGGAGCTCCTATAATTCACCCCTCCACTTT.

The CDR3 nucleotides read TGTGCCAGCAGCTCGACAGGGACCACTGAAGCTTTCTTT. Translation: CASSSTGTTEAFF. The chain combines TRBV11-1 with TRBJ1-1; 7 bases agree with TRBD1. Trimming removed 4 bases from V and 4 bases from J; junction bases left unmatched: 3. The CDR3 totals 13 residues. Germline CDR1 reads SGHAT; CDR2 reads FQDESV (reference sequence).

The CDR3 sequence: CASSFRGRTDTQYF. The DNA for the CDR3 is TGTGCCAGCAGTTTCAGGGGGAGGACAGATACGCAGTATTTT. The J gene is TRBJ2-3, the V gene TRBV28, with TRBD1 as a possible D gene (7 bases). V lost 3 bases and J 3 bases, leaving 10 bases between the germline ends. Germline lookup yields CDR1 MDHEN and CDR2 SYDVKM. CDR3 length: 14 amino acids.

The chain carries TRBV29-1 and TRBJ1-4; a possible D gene is TRBD1 (5 bases). CDR3 length equals 17 residues. V was clipped by 7 bases and J by 0 bases, with 21 bases between them. CDR1 and CDR2 (germline): SQVTM, ANQGSEA. The CDR3 DNA follows: TGCAGCGCATGTTGCAGCAGGGCACCATCAACTAATGAAAAACTGTTTTTT. Protein product: CSACCSRAPSTNEKLFF.

This sequence joins TRBV7-9 and TRBJ2-7; D is possibly TRBD1 (5 bases). CDR3 length equals 14 residues. V lost 1 base and J 2 bases, leaving 9 bases between the germline ends. Germline assignment: CDR1 SEHNR and CDR2 FQNEAQ (reference sequence). The CDR3 spells CASSLEDNTYEQYF. CDR3 sequence (DNA): TGTGCCAGCAGCTTAGAGGACAATACCTACGAGCAGTACTTC.

The chain employs TRBV5-1 and TRBJ2-2, with 11 bases identical to TRBD2. Trimming cost V 5 bases and J 4 bases; bases outside gene matches: 4. This CDR3 has 15 amino acids. Germline CDR1 and CDR2: SGHRS and YFSETQ. CDR3 in DNA: TGCGCCAGCAGGGAGGGACTAGCGGTCACCGGGGAGCTGTTTTTT. Translation: CASREGLAVTGELFF.

The chain joins TRBV28 to TRBJ2-1; possibly TRBD1 for D (6 bases). Germline-derived CDR1 and CDR2 are MDHEN and SYDVKM. V lost 5 bases and J lost 1, with 12 bases in between. The CDR3 runs 15 residues. CDR3 residues: CASSGTRGSYNEQFF. For the CDR3, the DNA is TGTGCCAGCAGTGGGACCAGGGGTTCCTACAATGAGCAGTTCTTC.

This clone came up once. The chain links TRBV7-9 to TRBJ1-4, with 8 bases lining up with TRBD1. This CDR3 is built from 14 residues. Germline V gene data show CDR1 as SEHNR and CDR2 as FQNEAQ (reference sequence). V gave up 8 bases and J gave up 5 bases; unmatched junction bases: 7. Here the CDR3 reads CASRTGTGNEKLFF. The CDR3 region has the DNA TGTGCCAGCCGGACAGGGACAGGAAATGAAAAACTGTTTTTT.

The rearrangement uses TRBV7-8 and TRBJ2-5; D is perhaps TRBD2 (6 bases). The V end was cut by 1 base, the J end by 5 bases, with 8 bases between. CDR1 and CDR2 from the germline V gene are SGHVS and FQNEAQ. The CDR3 is made up of 13 amino acids. The CDR3 reads CASSLGLAETQYF. The CDR3 DNA reads as TGTGCCAGCAGCTTAGGGCTAGCGGAGACCCAGTACTTC.

This rearrangement joins TRBV19 to TRBJ2-7, with 10 bases identical to TRBD1. V was clipped by 5 bases and J by 5 bases; unmatched bases: 6. This CDR3 contains 14 residues. Per the germline V gene, CDR1 is LNHDA and CDR2 is SQIVND (reference sequence). As DNA, the CDR3 is TGTGCCAGTAGTGCCGGGACAGGGGCTCACGAGCAGTACTTC. It is translated as CASSAGTGAHEQYF.